A selection of T cell receptor beta chains follows, all from one sample in a study of blood T cell repertoires in COVID-19. Here immunoSEQ multiplex PCR was the method, and the copy in TCRdb shows in-frame clones only, minus some. The table has 88,000 or so clones, about 92% seen once; the top ten hold about 2.5%. Specimen: peripheral blood. These receptors were obtained from a man aged 45 to 65 with acute or convalescent COVID-19. Both conserved end residues are part of each CDR3. D genes are given only for firm matches. A clone size is listed for some rows: how often the clone was seen (once, few, many), or a class if it is expanded.

abundance	v_gene	j_gene	d_gene	CDR3aa	CDR3nt
.	TRBV6-5	TRBJ2-7	TRBD1	CASGQGPYEQYF	TGTGCCAGCGGACAGGGCCCCTACGAGCAGTACTTC
.	TRBV9	TRBJ2-1	TRBD2	CASSVGNGRANEQFF	TGTGCCAGCAGCGTAGGAAACGGGAGGGCCAATGAGCAGTTCTTC
.	TRBV12-3/TRBV12-4	TRBJ1-1	.	CASSWTENTEAFF	TGTGCCAGCAGTTGGACAGAGAACACTGAAGCTTTCTTT
.	TRBV4-1	TRBJ2-1	.	CASSLRIGGSYNEQFF	TGCGCCAGCAGCCTTAGGATAGGGGGCTCCTACAATGAGCAGTTCTTC
.	TRBV7-9	TRBJ2-1	TRBD1	CASTLSGTGGLNEQFF	TGTGCCAGCACCCTATCTGGTACAGGGGGACTCAATGAGCAGTTCTTC
.	TRBV27	TRBJ1-6	TRBD1	CASRTTGTGTYNSPLHF	TGTGCCAGCAGAACCACCGGGACAGGGACCTATAATTCACCCCTCCACTTT
.	TRBV6-5	TRBJ1-5	.	CASSIQRNQPQHF	TGTGCCAGCAGCATACAGCGCAATCAGCCCCAGCATTTT
.	TRBV5-1	TRBJ1-1	.	CASSPGAMNTEAFF	TGCGCCAGCAGCCCCGGAGCGATGAACACTGAAGCTTTCTTT
once	TRBV18	TRBJ1-6	.	CASSPTAGRDSPLHF	TGTGCCAGCTCACCAACGGCAGGGAGGGATTCACCCCTCCACTTT
.	TRBV13	TRBJ2-3	TRBD1	CASSFPQAGQGADTQYF	TGTGCCAGCAGCTTCCCCCAAGCTGGGCAGGGGGCAGATACGCAGTATTTT
.	TRBV28	TRBJ2-7	.	CASSFSLYEQYF	TGTGCCAGCAGTTTTAGTCTCTACGAGCAGTACTTC
few	TRBV6-5	TRBJ2-7	.	CASSPLANEQYF	TGTGCCAGCAGTCCCCTAGCCAACGAGCAGTACTTC
once	TRBV11-2	TRBJ1-4	.	CASSLMRFGEKLFF	TGTGCCAGCAGCTTAATGAGGTTTGGTGAAAAACTGTTTTTT
.	TRBV6-5	TRBJ1-1	.	CASSNLQGGTEAFF	TGTGCCAGCAGCAACCTTCAGGGTGGGACTGAAGCTTTCTTT